The rows below give T cell receptor beta chains drawn from one sample of a study of blood T cell repertoires in COVID-19. Repertoires were generated with immunoSEQ multiplex PCR, while TCRdb's copy carries only in-frame clones and drops some. The sample consists of around 72,000 clones, about four fifths of them appearing once. The source material was peripheral blood. The origin of the receptors is a woman between 65 and 79 years old with acute or convalescent COVID-19. Both conserved end residues are part of each CDR3. The order of the fields is clone size, D gene, J gene, V gene, CDR3 DNA, CDR3 protein. D genes are given only for firm matches. Clone size is not always given. Where it is, it says once, few, many or a class for expanded clones.

>NA|NA|TRBJ2-1|TRBV5-8
TGTGCCAGCAGCTTCGATTGGAGGTTGAGGTTACACTCCTACAATGAGCAGTTCTTC
CASSFDWRLRLHSYNEQFF
>NA|TRBD1|TRBJ2-7|TRBV27
TGTGCCAGCAGCGAATCTGGGACAGACTACGAGCAGTACTTC
CASSESGTDYEQYF
>NA|TRBD2|TRBJ2-1|TRBV3-1/TRBV3-2
TGTGCCAGCAGCCTTCCCGGACTAGCGGGAGTTAGCCATGAGCAGTTCTTC
CASSLPGLAGVSHEQFF
>NA|NA|TRBJ1-1|TRBV30
TGTGCCTGGAGTCGGTCCTCGAACACTGAAGCTTTCTTT
CAWSRSSNTEAFF
>NA|TRBD1|TRBJ2-7|TRBV27
TGTGCCAGCAGTCCGAGGGACAGGGGGCAGGGTGAGCAGTACTTC
CASSPRDRGQGEQYF
>once|NA|TRBJ1-3|TRBV11-2
TGTGCCAGCAGCCGCGGGATAAACACCATATATTTT
CASSRGINTIYF
>NA|NA|TRBJ2-3|TRBV5-1
TGCGCCAGCAGCAAGCAAAACACAGATACGCAGTATTTT
CASSKQNTDTQYF
>few|NA|TRBJ1-1|TRBV19
TGTGCCAGTATTGGACAGAACACTGAAGCTTTCTTT
CASIGQNTEAFF
>NA|TRBD2|TRBJ2-7|TRBV5-4
TGTGCCAGCAGCTGGGGGGGTGGTAGCGGCTCCTACGAGCAGTACTTC
CASSWGGGSGSYEQYF
>NA|TRBD2|TRBJ2-3|TRBV6-5
TGTGCCAGCACCTACAGCGGGAGGCGGGCAGATACGCAGTATTTT
CASTYSGRRADTQYF
>few|NA|TRBJ2-7|TRBV4-1
TGCGCCAGCAGCCAAGATATGGCGGATCCCTACGAGCAGTACTTC
CASSQDMADPYEQYF
>NA|TRBD1|TRBJ2-5|TRBV27
TGTGCCAGCAGTTTATCCGGGACAGGAGAGACCCAGTACTTC
CASSLSGTGETQYF
>few|NA|TRBJ1-1|TRBV27
TGTGCCAGCAGCCGGGAGGTATGGACTGAAGCTTTCTTT
CASSREVWTEAFF
>NA|TRBD1|TRBJ1-1|TRBV27
TGTGCCAGCAGTTCATCCTCAGGGGGGAACACTGAAGCTTTCTTT
CASSSSSGGNTEAFF
>NA|TRBD2|TRBJ2-1|TRBV28
TGTGCCATTTCTAGCGGGAGCTACAATGAGCAGTTCTTC
CAISSGSYNEQFF
>NA|TRBD2|TRBJ2-1|TRBV11-2
TGTGCCAGCAGCTTAGTTGCGGGAGCCTACAATGAGCAGTTCTTC
CASSLVAGAYNEQFF
>NA|NA|TRBJ1-2|TRBV7-2
TGTGCCAGCAGCTTAGGGCGTAGGAGCATACATGGCTACACCTTC
CASSLGRRSIHGYTF
>NA|TRBD1|TRBJ1-2|TRBV5-5
TGTGCCAGCAGCTTCGGGGACAGTTCCTATGGCTACACCTTC
CASSFGDSSYGYTF
>NA|NA|TRBJ2-1|TRBV5-5
TGTGCCAGCAGCCGGGACGGGAGCTCCTACAATGAGCAGTTCTTC
CASSRDGSSYNEQFF
>NA|TRBD1|TRBJ1-5|TRBV29-1
TGCAGCGTTGAAGAATCAGGGGGGAATCAGCCCCAGCATTTT
CSVEESGGNQPQHF
>NA|TRBD1|TRBJ1-5|TRBV7-8
TGTGCCAGCGTACTAGGGGGCTTGGGCAATCAGCCCCAGCATTTT
CASVLGGLGNQPQHF
>NA|NA|TRBJ2-7|TRBV25-1
TGTGCCAGCAGAACGCCGGACATCGGCGAGCAGTACTTC
CASRTPDIGEQYF
>NA|TRBD2|TRBJ2-1|TRBV12-5
TGTGCTAGTGGTAACGGACTAGGTAGCGATGAGCAGTTCTTC
CASGNGLGSDEQFF
>once|TRBD2|TRBJ2-7|TRBV5-4
TGTGCCAGCAGCCCCCGGGGCGGGAGTGCGTACGAGCAGTACTTC
CASSPRGGSAYEQYF
>NA|NA|TRBJ2-7|TRBV7-9
TGTGCCAGCAGCCCCCAACCTACCGAGCAGTACTTC
CASSPQPTEQYF
>NA|NA|TRBJ1-6|TRBV28
TGTGCCAGCAGTTTTGTGGTCACTGTTTCCCTTAATTCACCCCTCCACTTT
CASSFVVTVSLNSPLHF
>NA|NA|TRBJ2-5|TRBV7-2
TGTGCCAGCAGCTTAGTGGCGCGGGCCAATCGGGAGACCCAGTACTTC
CASSLVARANRETQYF
>NA|NA|TRBJ2-7|TRBV19
TGTGCCAGTAGTATAGGGAGAGTGAGGAGCGAGCAGTACTTC
CASSIGRVRSEQYF
>NA|TRBD2|TRBJ2-1|TRBV15
TGTGCCACCAGCAGAGGTACCGGGACTAGCGGGAGGGGGCAGTTCTTC
CATSRGTGTSGRGQFF
>NA|NA|TRBJ2-6|TRBV12-5
TGTGCTAGTGGTTTGGTAGGGATCGGACTCCCCAACTCTGGGGCCAACGTCCTGACTTTC
CASGLVGIGLPNSGANVLTF
>NA|NA|TRBJ1-5|TRBV7-2
TGTGCCAGCAGCCCAGATAGCAATCAGCCCCAGCATTTT
CASSPDSNQPQHF
>once|NA|TRBJ2-3|TRBV10-1
TGCGCCAGTCGAAGCGGGTCTAGCACAGATACGCAGTATTTT
CASRSGSSTDTQYF
>NA|NA|TRBJ1-1|TRBV19
TGTGCCAGTAGTATCGGGAGGGGTGGGACTGAAGCTTTCTTT
CASSIGRGGTEAFF
>NA|TRBD1|TRBJ2-7|TRBV10-2
TGCGCCAGCAGTGGATCCGACAGGGTACTCTTCTACGAGCAGTACTTC
CASSGSDRVLFYEQYF
>NA|NA|TRBJ1-6|TRBV21-1
TGTGCCAGCAGCAAAGGGGCACGGGACATTTCACCCCTCCACTTT
CASSKGARDISPLHF
>few|NA|TRBJ1-2|TRBV5-1
TGCGCCAGCAGCTTGAGACAGAACTATGGCTACACCTTC
CASSLRQNYGYTF
>NA|NA|TRBJ2-5|TRBV12-3/TRBV12-4
TGTGCCAGCAGCTTTCTACGGGGAGAGACCCAGTACTTC
CASSFLRGETQYF
>NA|NA|TRBJ2-5|TRBV7-8
TGTGCCAGCAGCCCGGTGGTTCCGGAGACCCAGTACTTC
CASSPVVPETQYF
>once|NA|TRBJ1-5|TRBV21-1
TGTGCCAGCAGCAAAGCCCCCGGGGAGTGCAATCAGCCCCAGCATTTT
CASSKAPGECNQPQHF
>NA|TRBD2|TRBJ2-1|TRBV11-2
TGTGCCAGCAGGTCGACTAGCGGGCGCTACAATGAGCAGTTCTTC
CASRSTSGRYNEQFF
>NA|NA|TRBJ1-1|TRBV21-1
TGTGCCAGCAGCAAAGGACAGTTGAACACTGAAGCTTTCTTT
CASSKGQLNTEAFF
>NA|TRBD1|TRBJ2-7|TRBV9
TGTGCCAGCAGCTCCCGACAGGGGGCAGAAGAGCAGTACTTC
CASSSRQGAEEQYF
>NA|NA|TRBJ2-7|TRBV11-3
TGTGCCAGCAGCGTTAGGGTGGGAGGAGCTCCCTACGAGCAGTACTTC
CASSVRVGGAPYEQYF